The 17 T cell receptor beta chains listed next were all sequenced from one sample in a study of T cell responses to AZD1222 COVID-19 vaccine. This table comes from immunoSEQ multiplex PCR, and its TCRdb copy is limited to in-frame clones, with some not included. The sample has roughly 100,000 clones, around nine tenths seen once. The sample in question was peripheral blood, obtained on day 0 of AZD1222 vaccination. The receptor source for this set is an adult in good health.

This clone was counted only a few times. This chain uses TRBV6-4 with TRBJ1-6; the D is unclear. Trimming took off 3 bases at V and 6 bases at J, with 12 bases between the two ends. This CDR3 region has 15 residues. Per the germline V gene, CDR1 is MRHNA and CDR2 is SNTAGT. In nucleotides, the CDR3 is TGTGCCAGCAGTGAAAGCGCGGCCCCTAATTCACCCCTCCACTTT. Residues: CASSESAAPNSPLHF.

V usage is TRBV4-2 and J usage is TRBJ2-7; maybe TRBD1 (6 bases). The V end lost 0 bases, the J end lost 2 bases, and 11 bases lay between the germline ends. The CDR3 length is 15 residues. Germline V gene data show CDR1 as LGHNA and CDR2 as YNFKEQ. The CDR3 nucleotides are TGTGCCAGCAGCCAAGAAAGGGGGTACCCCTACGAGCAGTACTTC. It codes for CASSQERGYPYEQYF.

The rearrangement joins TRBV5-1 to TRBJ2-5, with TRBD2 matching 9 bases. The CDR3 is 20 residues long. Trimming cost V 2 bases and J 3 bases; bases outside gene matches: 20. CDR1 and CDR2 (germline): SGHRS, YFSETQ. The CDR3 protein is CASSFWEGLAGAGYEETQYF. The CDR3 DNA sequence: TGCGCCAGCAGCTTCTGGGAAGGTTTAGCGGGAGCTGGCTACGAAGAGACCCAGTACTTC.

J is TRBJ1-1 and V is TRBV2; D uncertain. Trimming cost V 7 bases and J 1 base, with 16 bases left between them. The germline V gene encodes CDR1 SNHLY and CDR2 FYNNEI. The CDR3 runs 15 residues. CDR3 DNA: TGTGCCAGCAACCTAGTCCCCGGGGAGAACACTGAAGCTTTCTTT. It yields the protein CASNLVPGENTEAFF.

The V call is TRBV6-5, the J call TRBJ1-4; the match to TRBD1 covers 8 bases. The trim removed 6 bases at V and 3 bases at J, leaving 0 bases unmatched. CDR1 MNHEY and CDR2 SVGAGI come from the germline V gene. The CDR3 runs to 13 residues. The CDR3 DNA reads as TGTGCCAGCAGGGACAGGGCTAATGAAAAACTGTTTTTT. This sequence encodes CASRDRANEKLFF.

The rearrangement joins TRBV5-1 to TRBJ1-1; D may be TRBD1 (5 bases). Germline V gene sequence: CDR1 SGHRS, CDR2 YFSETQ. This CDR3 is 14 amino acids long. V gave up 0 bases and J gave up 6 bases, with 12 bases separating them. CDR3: CASSLATGGSEAFF. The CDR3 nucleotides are TGCGCCAGCAGCTTGGCCACGGGGGGGTCTGAAGCTTTCTTT.

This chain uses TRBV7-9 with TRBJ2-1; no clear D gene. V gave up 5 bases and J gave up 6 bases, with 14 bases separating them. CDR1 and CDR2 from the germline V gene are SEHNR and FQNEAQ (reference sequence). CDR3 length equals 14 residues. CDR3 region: CASSLASTFNEQFF. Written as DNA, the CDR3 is TGTGCCAGCAGCCTGGCGTCTACCTTCAATGAGCAGTTCTTC.

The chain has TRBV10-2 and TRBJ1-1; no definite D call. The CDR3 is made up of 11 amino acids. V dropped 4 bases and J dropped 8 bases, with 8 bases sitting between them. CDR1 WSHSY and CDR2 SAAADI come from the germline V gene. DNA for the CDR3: TGCGCCAGCAGTGCCACAGCCGAAGCTTTCTTT. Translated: CASSATAEAFF.

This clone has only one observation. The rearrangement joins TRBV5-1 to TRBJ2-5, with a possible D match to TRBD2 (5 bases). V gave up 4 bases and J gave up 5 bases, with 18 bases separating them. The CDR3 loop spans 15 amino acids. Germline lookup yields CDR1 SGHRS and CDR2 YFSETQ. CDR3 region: CASSPLGGGGETQYF. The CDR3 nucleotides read TGCGCCAGCAGCCCGCTCGGAGGCGGCGGGGAGACCCAGTACTTC.

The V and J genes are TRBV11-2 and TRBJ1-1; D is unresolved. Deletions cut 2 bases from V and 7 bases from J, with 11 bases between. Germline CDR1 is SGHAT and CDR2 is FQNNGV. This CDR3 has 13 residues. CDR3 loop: CASSLYDFGEAFF. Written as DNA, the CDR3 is TGTGCCAGCAGCTTATACGATTTCGGTGAAGCTTTCTTT.

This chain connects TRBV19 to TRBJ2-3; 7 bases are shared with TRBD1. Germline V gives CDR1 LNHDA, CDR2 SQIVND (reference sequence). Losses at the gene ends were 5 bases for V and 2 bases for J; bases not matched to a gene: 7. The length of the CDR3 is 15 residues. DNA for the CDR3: TGTGCCAGTAGTCACCGGGACAGCATCACAGATACGCAGTATTTT. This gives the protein CASSHRDSITDTQYF.

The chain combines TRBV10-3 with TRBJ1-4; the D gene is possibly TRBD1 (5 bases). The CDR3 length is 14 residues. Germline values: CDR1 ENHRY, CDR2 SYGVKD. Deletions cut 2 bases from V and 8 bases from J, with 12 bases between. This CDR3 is CAISEVLGGEKLFF. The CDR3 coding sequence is TGTGCCATCAGTGAGGTCCTCGGGGGGGAAAAACTGTTTTTT.

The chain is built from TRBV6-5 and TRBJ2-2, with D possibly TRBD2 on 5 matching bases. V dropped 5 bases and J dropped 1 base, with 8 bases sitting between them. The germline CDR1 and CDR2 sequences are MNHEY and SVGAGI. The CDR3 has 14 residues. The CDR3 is CASSKSGNTGELFF. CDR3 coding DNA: TGTGCCAGCAGTAAGAGCGGGAACACCGGGGAGCTGTTTTTT.

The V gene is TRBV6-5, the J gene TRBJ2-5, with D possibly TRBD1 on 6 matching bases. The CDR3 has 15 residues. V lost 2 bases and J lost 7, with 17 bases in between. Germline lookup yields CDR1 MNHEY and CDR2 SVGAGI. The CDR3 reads CASSYTSSSTGTQYF. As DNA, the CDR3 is TGTGCCAGCAGTTACACGAGCTCCTCGACAGGGACCCAGTACTTC.

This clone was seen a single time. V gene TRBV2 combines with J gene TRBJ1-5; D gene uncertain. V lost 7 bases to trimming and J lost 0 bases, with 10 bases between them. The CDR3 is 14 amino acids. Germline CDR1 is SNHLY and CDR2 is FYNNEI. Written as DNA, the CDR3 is TGTGCCAGCAAAAGCACGTATAGCAATCAGCCCCAGCATTTT. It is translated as CASKSTYSNQPQHF.

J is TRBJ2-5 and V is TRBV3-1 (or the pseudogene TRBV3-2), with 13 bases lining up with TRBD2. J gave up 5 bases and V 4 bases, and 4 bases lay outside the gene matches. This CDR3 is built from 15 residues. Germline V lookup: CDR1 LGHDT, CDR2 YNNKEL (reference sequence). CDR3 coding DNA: TGTGCCAGCAGCCTTGGACTAGCGGGGGTGGAGACCCAGTACTTC. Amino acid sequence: CASSLGLAGVETQYF.

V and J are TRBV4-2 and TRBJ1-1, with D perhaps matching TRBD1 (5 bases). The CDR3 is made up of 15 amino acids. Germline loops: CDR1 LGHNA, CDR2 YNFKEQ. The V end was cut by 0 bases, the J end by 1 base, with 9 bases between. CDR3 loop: CASSQDIDRNTEAFF. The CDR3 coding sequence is TGTGCCAGCAGCCAAGATATCGACAGGAACACTGAAGCTTTCTTT.